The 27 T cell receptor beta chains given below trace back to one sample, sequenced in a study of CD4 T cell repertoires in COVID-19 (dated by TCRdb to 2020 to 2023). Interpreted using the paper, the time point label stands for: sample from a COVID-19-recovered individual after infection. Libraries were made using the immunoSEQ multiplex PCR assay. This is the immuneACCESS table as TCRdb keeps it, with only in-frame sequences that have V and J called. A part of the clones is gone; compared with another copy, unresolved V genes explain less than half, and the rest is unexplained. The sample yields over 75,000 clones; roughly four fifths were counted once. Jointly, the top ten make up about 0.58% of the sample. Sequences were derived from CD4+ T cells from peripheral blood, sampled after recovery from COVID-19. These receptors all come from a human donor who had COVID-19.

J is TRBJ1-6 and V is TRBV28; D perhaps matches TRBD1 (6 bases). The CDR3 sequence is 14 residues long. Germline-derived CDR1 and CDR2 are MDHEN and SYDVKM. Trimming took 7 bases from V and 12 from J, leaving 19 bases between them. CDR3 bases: TGTGCCAGCAATGAGGGCAGGGGTAGGGAACCCCTCCACTTT. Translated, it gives CASNEGRGREPLHF.

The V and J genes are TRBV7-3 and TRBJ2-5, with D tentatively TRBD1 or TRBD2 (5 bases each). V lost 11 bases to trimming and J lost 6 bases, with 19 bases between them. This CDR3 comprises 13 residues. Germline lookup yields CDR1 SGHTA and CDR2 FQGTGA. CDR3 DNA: TGTGCCGAGGGGCGGGTATACCCCAAGACCCAGTACTTC. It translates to CAEGRVYPKTQYF.

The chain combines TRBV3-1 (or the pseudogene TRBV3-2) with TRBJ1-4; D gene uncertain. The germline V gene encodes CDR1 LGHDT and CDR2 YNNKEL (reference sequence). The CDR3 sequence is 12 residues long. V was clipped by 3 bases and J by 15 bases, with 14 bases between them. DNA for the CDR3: TGTGCCAGCAGCCAGCGACCACATGAGGTGTTTTTT. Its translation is CASSQRPHEVFF.

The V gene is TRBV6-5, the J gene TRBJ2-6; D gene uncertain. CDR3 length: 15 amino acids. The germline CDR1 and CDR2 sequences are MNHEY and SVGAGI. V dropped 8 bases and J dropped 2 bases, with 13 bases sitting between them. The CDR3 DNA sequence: TGTGCCAGCGCGAGTGGTGGAGCTGGGGCCAACGTCCTGACTTTC. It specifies CASASGGAGANVLTF.

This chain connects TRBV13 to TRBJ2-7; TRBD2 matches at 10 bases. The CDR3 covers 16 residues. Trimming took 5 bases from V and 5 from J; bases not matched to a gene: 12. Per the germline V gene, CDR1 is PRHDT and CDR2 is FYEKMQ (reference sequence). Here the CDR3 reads CASSVRFSGGWNEQYF. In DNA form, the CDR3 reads TGTGCCAGCAGCGTAAGATTTAGCGGGGGGTGGAACGAGCAGTACTTC.

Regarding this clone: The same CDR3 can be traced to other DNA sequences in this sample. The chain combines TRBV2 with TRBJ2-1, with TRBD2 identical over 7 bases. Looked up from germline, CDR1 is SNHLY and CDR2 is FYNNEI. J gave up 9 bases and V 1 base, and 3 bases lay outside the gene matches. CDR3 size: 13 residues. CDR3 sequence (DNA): TGTGCCAGCAGTGAAGGACTAGCAAGTGAGCAGTTCTTC. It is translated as CASSEGLASEQFF.

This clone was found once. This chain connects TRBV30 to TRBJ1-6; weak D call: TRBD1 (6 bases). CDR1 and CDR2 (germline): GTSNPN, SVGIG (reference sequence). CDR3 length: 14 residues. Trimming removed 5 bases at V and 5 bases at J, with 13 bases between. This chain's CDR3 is CAWRPRTDNSPLHF. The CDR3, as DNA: TGTGCCTGGCGACCGAGGACAGATAATTCACCCCTCCACTTT. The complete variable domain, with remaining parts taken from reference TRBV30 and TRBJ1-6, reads SQTIHQWPATLVQPVGSPLSLECTVEGTSNPNLYWYRQAAGRGLQLLFYSVGIGQISSEVPQNLSASRPQDRQFILSSKKLLLSDSGFYLCAWRPRTDNSPLHFGNGTRLTVT.

Here the CDR3 DNA reads TGTGCCAGCACAGGCCTCCAGAGCTCCTACGAGCAGTACTTC. It encodes CASTGLQSSYEQYF. The chain combines TRBV7-2 with TRBJ2-7; D is undetermined. Trimming took off 7 bases at V and 0 bases at J, with 13 bases between the two ends. Looked up from germline, CDR1 is SGHTA and CDR2 is FQGNSA. CDR3 size: 14 residues. The whole variable domain, filled in from reference TRBV7-2 and TRBJ2-7, reads GAGVSQSPSNKVTEKGKDVELRCDPISGHTALYWYRQSLGQGLEFLIYFQGNSAPDKSGLPSDRFSAERTGGSVSTLTIQRTQQEDSAVYLCASTGLQSSYEQYFGPGTRLTVT.

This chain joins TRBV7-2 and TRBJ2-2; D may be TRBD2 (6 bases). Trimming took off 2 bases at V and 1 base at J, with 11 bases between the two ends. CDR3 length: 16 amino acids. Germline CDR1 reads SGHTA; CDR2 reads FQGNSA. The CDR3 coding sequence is TGTGCCAGCAGCTTACGGCGGGGATTGAACACCGGGGAGCTGTTTTTT. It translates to CASSLRRGLNTGELFF.

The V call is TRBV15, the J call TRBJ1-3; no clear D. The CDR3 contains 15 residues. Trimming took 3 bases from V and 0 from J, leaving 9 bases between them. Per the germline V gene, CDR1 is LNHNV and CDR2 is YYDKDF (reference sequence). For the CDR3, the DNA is TGTGCCACCAGCAGCTACGCAGGCTCTGGAAACACCATATATTTT. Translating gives CATSSYAGSGNTIYF.

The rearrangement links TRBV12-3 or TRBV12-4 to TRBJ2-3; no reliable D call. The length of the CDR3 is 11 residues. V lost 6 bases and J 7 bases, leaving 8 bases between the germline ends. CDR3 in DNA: TGTGCCAGCAGCCCGCTTCATACGCAGTATTTT. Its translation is CASSPLHTQYF.

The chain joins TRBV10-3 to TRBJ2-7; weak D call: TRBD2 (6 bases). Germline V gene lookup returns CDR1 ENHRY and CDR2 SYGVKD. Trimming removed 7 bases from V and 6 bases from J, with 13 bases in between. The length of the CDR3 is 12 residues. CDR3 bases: TGTGCCATCAAGCGCGGGACGGGCGAGCAGTACTTC. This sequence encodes CAIKRGTGEQYF.

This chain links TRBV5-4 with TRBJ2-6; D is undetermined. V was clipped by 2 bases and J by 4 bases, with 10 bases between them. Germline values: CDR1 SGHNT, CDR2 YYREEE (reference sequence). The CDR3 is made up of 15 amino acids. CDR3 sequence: CASSLGVLGANVLTF. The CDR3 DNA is TGTGCCAGCAGCTTAGGTGTTCTGGGGGCCAACGTCCTGACTTTC.

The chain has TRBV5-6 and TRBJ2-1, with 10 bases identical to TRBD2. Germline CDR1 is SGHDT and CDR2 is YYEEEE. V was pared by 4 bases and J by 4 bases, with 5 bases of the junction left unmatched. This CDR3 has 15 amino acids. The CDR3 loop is CASSPGTSAYNEQFF. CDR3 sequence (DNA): TGTGCCAGCAGCCCCGGGACTAGCGCGTACAATGAGCAGTTCTTC.

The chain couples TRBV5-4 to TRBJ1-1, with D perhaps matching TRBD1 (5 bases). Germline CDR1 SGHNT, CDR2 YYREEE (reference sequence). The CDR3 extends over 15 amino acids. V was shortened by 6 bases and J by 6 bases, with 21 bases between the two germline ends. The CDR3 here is CASTSSGRESSEAFF. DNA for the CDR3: TGTGCCAGCACCTCCTCGGGCAGGGAGAGTTCTGAAGCTTTCTTT.

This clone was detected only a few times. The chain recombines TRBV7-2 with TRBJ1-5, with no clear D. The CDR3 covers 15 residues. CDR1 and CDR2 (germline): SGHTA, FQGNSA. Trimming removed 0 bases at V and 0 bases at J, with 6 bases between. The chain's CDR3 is CASSLAAGSNQPQHF. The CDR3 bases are TGTGCCAGCAGCTTAGCTGCAGGTAGCAATCAGCCCCAGCATTTT.

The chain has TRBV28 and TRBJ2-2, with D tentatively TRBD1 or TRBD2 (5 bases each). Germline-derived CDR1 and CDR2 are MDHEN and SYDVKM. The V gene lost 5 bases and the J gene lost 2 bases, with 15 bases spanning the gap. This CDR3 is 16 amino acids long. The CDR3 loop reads CASSLSDSGNTGELFF. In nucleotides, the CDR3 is TGTGCCAGCAGTCTAAGCGACAGCGGAAACACCGGGGAGCTGTTTTTT. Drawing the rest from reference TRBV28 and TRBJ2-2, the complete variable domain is DVKVTQSSRYLVKRTGEKVFLECVQDMDHENMFWYRQDPGLGLRLIYFSYDVKMKEKGDIPEGYSVSREKKERFSLILESASTNQTSMYLCASSLSDSGNTGELFFGEGSRLTVL.

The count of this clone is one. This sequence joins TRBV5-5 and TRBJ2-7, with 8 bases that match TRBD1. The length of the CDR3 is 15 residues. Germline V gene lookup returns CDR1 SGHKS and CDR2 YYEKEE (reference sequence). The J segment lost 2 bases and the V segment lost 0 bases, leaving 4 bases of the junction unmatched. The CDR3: CASSLDWTGTYEQYF. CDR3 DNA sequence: TGTGCCAGCAGCTTGGATTGGACAGGGACCTACGAGCAGTACTTC. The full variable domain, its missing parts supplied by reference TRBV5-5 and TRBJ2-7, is DAGVTQSPTHLIKTRGQQVTLRCSPISGHKSVSWYQQVLGQGPQFIFQYYEKEERGRGNFPDRFSARQFPNYSSELNVNALLLGDSALYLCASSLDWTGTYEQYFGPGTRLTVT.

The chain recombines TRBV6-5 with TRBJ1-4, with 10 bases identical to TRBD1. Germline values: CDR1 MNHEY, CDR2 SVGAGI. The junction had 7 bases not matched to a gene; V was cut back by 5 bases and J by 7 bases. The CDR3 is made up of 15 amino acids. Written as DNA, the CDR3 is TGTGCCAGCAGTCCCCGACAGGGGGCGGTTGAAAAACTGTTTTTT. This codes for CASSPRQGAVEKLFF.

The CDR3 bases are TGTGCCAGCAGCCTCTCGGGGCCCTGGGATGAGCAGTTCTTC. Translating it yields CASSLSGPWDEQFF. The chain couples TRBV7-9 to TRBJ2-1; D tentatively reads TRBD1 or TRBD2 (5 bases each). V was pared by 5 bases and J by 8 bases, with 16 bases between. CDR1 is SEHNR, CDR2 FQNEAQ, per germline (reference sequence). The CDR3 spans 14 residues.

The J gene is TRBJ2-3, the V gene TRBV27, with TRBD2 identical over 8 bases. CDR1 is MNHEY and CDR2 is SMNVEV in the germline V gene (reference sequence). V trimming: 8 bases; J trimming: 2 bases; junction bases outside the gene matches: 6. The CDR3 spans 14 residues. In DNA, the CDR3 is TGTGCCAGCGCCAACGGGAGGGCCACAGATACGCAGTATTTT. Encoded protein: CASANGRATDTQYF.

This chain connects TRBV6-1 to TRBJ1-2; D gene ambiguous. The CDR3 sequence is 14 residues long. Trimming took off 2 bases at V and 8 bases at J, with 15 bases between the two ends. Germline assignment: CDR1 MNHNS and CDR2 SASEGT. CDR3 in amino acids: CASSESGNTEGYTF. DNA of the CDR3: TGTGCCAGCAGTGAATCCGGGAACACAGAGGGCTACACCTTC.

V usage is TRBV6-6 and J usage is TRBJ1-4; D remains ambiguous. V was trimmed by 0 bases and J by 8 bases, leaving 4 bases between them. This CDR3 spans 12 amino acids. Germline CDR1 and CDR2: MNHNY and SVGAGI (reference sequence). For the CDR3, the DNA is TGTGCCAGCAGTTACTCAGGGGAAAAACTGTTTTTT. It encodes CASSYSGEKLFF.

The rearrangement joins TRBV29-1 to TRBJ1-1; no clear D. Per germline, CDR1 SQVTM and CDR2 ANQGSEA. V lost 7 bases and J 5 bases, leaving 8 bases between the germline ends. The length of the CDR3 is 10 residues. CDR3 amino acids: CSAFETEAFF. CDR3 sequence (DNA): TGCAGCGCGTTCGAGACTGAAGCTTTCTTT. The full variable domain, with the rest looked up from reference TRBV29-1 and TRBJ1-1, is SAVISQKPSRDICQRGTSLTIQCQVDSQVTMMFWYRQQPGQSLTLIATANQGSEATYESGFVIDKFPISRPNLTFSTLTVSNMSPEDSSIYLCSAFETEAFFGQGTRLTVV.

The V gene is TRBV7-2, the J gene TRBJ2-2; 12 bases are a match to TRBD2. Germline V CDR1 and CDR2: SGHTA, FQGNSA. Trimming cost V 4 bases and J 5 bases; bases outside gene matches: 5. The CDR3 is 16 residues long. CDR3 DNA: TGTGCCAGCAGCTGGTGGCTAGCGGGGGGGACCGGGGAGCTGTTTTTT. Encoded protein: CASSWWLAGGTGELFF.

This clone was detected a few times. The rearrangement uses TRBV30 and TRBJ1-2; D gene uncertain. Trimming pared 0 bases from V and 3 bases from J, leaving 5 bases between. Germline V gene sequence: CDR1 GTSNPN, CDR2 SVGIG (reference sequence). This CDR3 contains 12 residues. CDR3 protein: CAWSVGYYGYTF. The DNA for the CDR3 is TGTGCCTGGAGTGTAGGGTACTATGGCTACACCTTC.

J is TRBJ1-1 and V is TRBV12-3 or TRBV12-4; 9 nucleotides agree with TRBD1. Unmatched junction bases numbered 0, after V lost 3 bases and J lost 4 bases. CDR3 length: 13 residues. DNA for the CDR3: TGTGCCAGCAGTTTGGGACAGGGCACTGAAGCTTTCTTT. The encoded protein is CASSLGQGTEAFF.